Sequencing of this TCR beta chain was carried out in a study of OX40 agonist ivuxolimab in advanced cancers. Study-wide results and limits: Relative to CD4+, CD8+ T cells held more expanded clones on average.

V was trimmed by 2 bases and J by 3 bases, leaving 5 bases between them. The germline V gene encodes CDR1 SEHNR and CDR2 FQNEAQ (reference sequence). The CDR3 runs to 13 residues. Here immunoSEQ multiplex PCR was the method, and the copy in TCRdb shows in-frame clones only, minus some. The sample has fewer than 40,000 clones; 60% to 85% are singletons. Regarding this clone: Antigen: not known.

This receptor was obtained from an adult with an advanced solid tumor such as melanoma, head and neck, liver or kidney cancer. Sequences were derived from CD4+ or CD8+ T cells sorted from blood, sampled in a trial of the OX40 agonist ivuxolimab. The rearrangement links TRBV7-9 to TRBJ1-5, with D uncertain. DNA of the CDR3: TGTGCCAGCAGCTTACGGGCCAATCAGCCCCAGCATTTT. It yields the protein CASSLRANQPQHF.